This T cell receptor beta chain was captured by sequencing in a study of T cell changes during pregnancy in multiple sclerosis. The CDR3 runs 16 residues. The V gene's germline CDR1 is LGHNA and CDR2 YSLEER. Trimming took 0 bases from V and 6 from J; bases not matched to a gene: 10. Profiling relied on immunoSEQ multiplex PCR, and the TCRdb table lists in-frame clones only, not all of them. The table has approximately 60,000 clones, approximately 91% seen once. This receptor was identified in a female donor with multiple sclerosis, enrolled in a pregnancy study. This chain links TRBV4-3 with TRBJ1-1; 7 positions match TRBD1. Here the sequenced sample was peripheral blood, taken in the second trimester of pregnancy. The DNA of the CDR3 is TGCGCCAGCAGCCAAGATCGGTCAGAGGGGGCTTCTGAAGCTTTCTTT. Amino acid sequence: CASSQDRSEGASEAFF.